Listed below are T cell receptor beta chains from one sample, sequenced in a study of blood T cell repertoires in COVID-19. Data came from immunoSEQ multiplex PCR; TCRdb stores just in-frame clones and leaves some out. Of about 76,000 clones in the sample, approximately 85% are singletons; the top ten hold approximately 11%. The sequencing sample was made of peripheral blood. These receptors all come from a man aged 55 to 70 with COVID-19, enrolled during active disease. CDR3s include the opening cysteine and the closing phenylalanine or tryptophan. The order of the fields is J gene, V gene, clone size, D gene, CDR3 protein, CDR3 DNA. A D gene is named only where the DNA matches it firmly. Only some rows state a clone size, as once, few, many or a class for expanded clones.

j_gene: TRBJ1-5
v_gene: TRBV11-2
abundance: -
d_gene: TRBD1
CDR3aa: CASSLDPGQNQPQHF
CDR3nt: TGTGCCAGCAGCTTAGACCCGGGACAGAATCAGCCCCAGCATTTT

j_gene: TRBJ2-7
v_gene: TRBV13
abundance: -
d_gene: TRBD2
CDR3aa: CASSHSGRGDYEQYF
CDR3nt: TGTGCCAGCAGCCATAGCGGGAGAGGGGACTACGAGCAGTACTTC

j_gene: TRBJ1-6
v_gene: TRBV7-9
abundance: -
d_gene: TRBD1
CDR3aa: CASSNRDRKGMYNSPLHF
CDR3nt: TGTGCCAGCAGCAACCGGGACAGAAAAGGTATGTATAATTCACCCCTCCACTTT

j_gene: TRBJ1-3
v_gene: TRBV19
abundance: -
d_gene: -
CDR3aa: CASSINSGTLGNTIYF
CDR3nt: TGTGCCAGTAGTATTAATTCCGGGACACTTGGAAACACCATATATTTT

j_gene: TRBJ2-5
v_gene: TRBV5-1
abundance: -
d_gene: -
CDR3aa: CASSLEGNGETQYF
CDR3nt: TGCGCCAGCAGCTTGGAGGGGAATGGAGAGACCCAGTACTTC

j_gene: TRBJ1-1
v_gene: TRBV6-5
abundance: -
d_gene: -
CDR3aa: CASRDRTENTEAFF
CDR3nt: TGTGCCAGCAGGGATCGGACAGAAAACACTGAAGCTTTCTTT

j_gene: TRBJ2-1
v_gene: TRBV5-1
abundance: once
d_gene: -
CDR3aa: CASSLGMGQGGYNEQFF
CDR3nt: TGCGCCAGCAGCTTGGGTATGGGGCAGGGCGGCTACAATGAGCAGTTCTTC

j_gene: TRBJ2-1
v_gene: TRBV20-1
abundance: -
d_gene: TRBD2
CDR3aa: CSASMAGENEQFF
CDR3nt: TGCAGTGCTAGTATGGCGGGAGAGAATGAGCAGTTCTTC

j_gene: TRBJ1-2
v_gene: TRBV24-1
abundance: -
d_gene: -
CDR3aa: CATSTQRANYGYTF
CDR3nt: TGTGCCACCAGTACACAGAGAGCTAACTATGGCTACACCTTC

j_gene: TRBJ2-1
v_gene: TRBV9
abundance: once
d_gene: TRBD2
CDR3aa: CASSEDQGGYVLFF
CDR3nt: TGTGCCAGCAGTGAGGACCAGGGAGGGTATGTTCTGTTCTTC

j_gene: TRBJ1-1
v_gene: TRBV7-2
abundance: -
d_gene: TRBD1
CDR3aa: CASSWGQGGTEAFF
CDR3nt: TGTGCCAGCAGCTGGGGACAGGGGGGAACTGAAGCTTTCTTT

j_gene: TRBJ2-3
v_gene: TRBV24-1
abundance: -
d_gene: -
CDR3aa: CATSEVRGADTQYF
CDR3nt: TGTGCCACCAGTGAAGTTCGGGGGGCCGATACGCAGTATTTT

j_gene: TRBJ1-1
v_gene: TRBV5-1
abundance: -
d_gene: -
CDR3aa: CASKVTVLNTEAFF
CDR3nt: TGCGCCAGCAAGGTGACAGTTCTGAACACTGAAGCTTTCTTT

j_gene: TRBJ1-2
v_gene: TRBV28
abundance: -
d_gene: -
CDR3aa: CASSLIWAHGYTF
CDR3nt: TGTGCCAGCAGTTTAATCTGGGCTCATGGCTACACCTTC

j_gene: TRBJ2-2
v_gene: TRBV10-2
abundance: -
d_gene: -
CDR3aa: CASSESTGAGELFF
CDR3nt: TGCGCCAGCAGTGAGTCGACTGGCGCCGGGGAGCTGTTTTTT

j_gene: TRBJ2-1
v_gene: TRBV7-2
abundance: once
d_gene: TRBD2
CDR3aa: CASSPGLGWNEQFF
CDR3nt: TGTGCCAGCAGCCCGGGACTAGGGTGGAATGAGCAGTTCTTC

j_gene: TRBJ2-3
v_gene: TRBV6-5
abundance: -
d_gene: TRBD2
CDR3aa: CASRAGGPDTQYF
CDR3nt: TGTGCCAGCAGGGCGGGAGGGCCAGATACGCAGTATTTT

j_gene: TRBJ2-6
v_gene: TRBV2
abundance: -
d_gene: -
CDR3aa: CASKKSTGPTGANVLTF
CDR3nt: TGTGCCAGCAAAAAATCGACAGGCCCCACTGGGGCCAACGTCCTGACTTTC

j_gene: TRBJ2-3
v_gene: TRBV4-2
abundance: -
d_gene: TRBD2
CDR3aa: CASSHAVIGGGTTDTQYF
CDR3nt: TGTGCCAGCAGCCATGCAGTCATCGGCGGGGGGACTACAGATACGCAGTATTTT

j_gene: TRBJ2-3
v_gene: TRBV21-1
abundance: -
d_gene: -
CDR3aa: CASSKGLTSRASTDTQYF
CDR3nt: TGTGCCAGCAGCAAGGGGCTGACTTCTCGTGCTAGCACAGATACGCAGTATTTT

j_gene: TRBJ1-5
v_gene: TRBV30
abundance: -
d_gene: TRBD1
CDR3aa: CAWSVGTGVWIGQPQHF
CDR3nt: TGTGCCTGGAGTGTCGGGACAGGGGTGTGGATAGGTCAGCCCCAGCATTTT

j_gene: TRBJ2-6
v_gene: TRBV11-3
abundance: -
d_gene: TRBD1
CDR3aa: CASSLEGQNSGANVLTF
CDR3nt: TGTGCCAGCAGCTTAGAGGGACAGAACTCTGGGGCCAACGTCCTGACTTTC